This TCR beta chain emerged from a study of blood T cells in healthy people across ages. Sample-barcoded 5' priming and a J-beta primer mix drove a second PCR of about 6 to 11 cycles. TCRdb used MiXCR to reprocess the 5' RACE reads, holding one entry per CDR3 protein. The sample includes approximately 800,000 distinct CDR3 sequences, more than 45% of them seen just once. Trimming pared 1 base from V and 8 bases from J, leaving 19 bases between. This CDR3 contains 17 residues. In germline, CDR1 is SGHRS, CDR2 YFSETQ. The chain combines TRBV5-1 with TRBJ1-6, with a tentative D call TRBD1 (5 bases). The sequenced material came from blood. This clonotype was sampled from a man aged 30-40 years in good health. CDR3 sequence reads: CASSLNGEGIRDSPLHF. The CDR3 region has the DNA TGCGCCAGCAGCTTGAACGGGGAGGGGATTAGAGATTCACCCCTCCACTTT.